Given below is one TCR beta chain in context. Its matching antigen is unknown. This sample is part of a study of shared clonotypes between healthy human individuals. Broader study findings: The genetic and exposure-history diversity represented was limited by few donors.

CDR1 is MGHDK, CDR2 SYGVNS, per germline. The J segment lost 6 bases and the V segment lost 4 bases, leaving 13 bases of the junction unmatched. The CDR3 has 18 amino acids. Unsorted PBMC DNA was run through sequencing on ten immunoSEQ deep assay plates. Assay used: immunoSEQ multiplex PCR; TCRdb lists only in-frame clones, some missing. Of hundreds of thousands of clones listed, around 80% are singletons. The sample taken for sequencing was PBMCs. The receptor comes from a woman in her 40s in good health. Some clones in this sample may be carry-over from other donors' samples. The rearrangement uses TRBV25-1 and TRBJ2-1; 12 nucleotides line up with TRBD2. CDR3 nucleotides: TGTGCCAGCAGTGCCCTAAGACTAGCGGGAGAGGGGGTCAATGAGCAGTTCTTC. Its protein product is CASSALRLAGEGVNEQFF.